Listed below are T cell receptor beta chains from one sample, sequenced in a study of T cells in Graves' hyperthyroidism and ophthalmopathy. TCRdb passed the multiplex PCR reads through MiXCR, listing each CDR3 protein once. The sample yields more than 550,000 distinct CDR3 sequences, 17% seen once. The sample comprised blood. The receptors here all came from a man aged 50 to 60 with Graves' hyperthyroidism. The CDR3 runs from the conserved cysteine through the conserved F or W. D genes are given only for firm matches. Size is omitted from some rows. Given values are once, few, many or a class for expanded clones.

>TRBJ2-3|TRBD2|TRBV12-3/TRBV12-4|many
CASRRTSADTQYF
TGTGCCAGCAGGCGGACTAGCGCAGATACGCAGTATTTT
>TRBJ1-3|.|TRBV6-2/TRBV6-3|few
CASSRGSGNTIYF
TGTGCCAGCAGCCGCGGCTCTGGAAACACCATATATTTT
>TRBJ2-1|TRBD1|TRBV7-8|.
CASSRDRGHNEQFF
TGTGCCAGCAGCCGGGACAGGGGGCACAATGAGCAGTTCTTC
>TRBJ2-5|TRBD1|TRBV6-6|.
CASSYSTGEETQYF
TGTGCCAGCAGTTACTCGACAGGGGAAGAGACCCAGTACTTC
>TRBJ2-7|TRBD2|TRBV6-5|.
CASSYEASGWLAGGEQYF
TGTGCCAGCAGTTACGAAGCGTCAGGTTGGCTAGCGGGAGGCGAGCAGTACTTC
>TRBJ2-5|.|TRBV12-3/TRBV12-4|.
CASTLGGKWETQYF
TGTGCCAGCACCCTCGGTGGGAAGTGGGAGACCCAGTACTTC
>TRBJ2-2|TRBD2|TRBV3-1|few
CASSRSLRSGRNTGELFF
TGTGCCAGCAGCCGATCCCTCCGGAGCGGGAGGAACACCGGGGAGCTGTTTTTT
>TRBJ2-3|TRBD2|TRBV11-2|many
CASSFRGRVLSTDTQYF
TGTGCCAGCAGCTTTCGGGGGAGGGTTTTAAGCACAGATACGCAGTATTTT
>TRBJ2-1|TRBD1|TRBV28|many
CASSFPRGLYNEQFF
TGTGCCAGCAGTTTCCCCAGGGGGCTCTACAATGAGCAGTTCTTC
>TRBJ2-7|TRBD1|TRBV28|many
CASSLLGQGTYEQYF
TGTGCCAGCAGTCTATTGGGACAGGGGACATACGAGCAGTACTTC
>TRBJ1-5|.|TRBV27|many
CASSFTGNNQPQHF
TGTGCCAGCAGCTTCACAGGGAACAATCAGCCCCAGCATTTT
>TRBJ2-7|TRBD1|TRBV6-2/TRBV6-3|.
CASRFSSWTGGCEQYF
TGTGCCAGCCGATTTTCATCCTGGACAGGGGGCTGCGAGCAGTACTTC
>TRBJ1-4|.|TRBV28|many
CASSPHSGANEKLFF
TGTGCCAGCAGTCCTCATTCGGGGGCTAATGAAAAACTGTTTTTT
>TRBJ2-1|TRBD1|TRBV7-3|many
CASSLRTGPENEQFF
TGTGCCAGCAGCCTTCGGACAGGGCCGGAAAATGAGCAGTTCTTC
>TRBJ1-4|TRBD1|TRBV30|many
CAWSVRDRVFVHEKLFF
TGTGCCTGGAGTGTAAGGGACAGGGTTTTCGTCCATGAAAAACTGTTTTTT
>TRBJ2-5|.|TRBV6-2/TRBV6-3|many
CASSQNLQGTQYF
TGTGCCAGCAGCCAGAACTTACAGGGGACCCAGTACTTC
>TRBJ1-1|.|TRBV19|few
CASGPSTGNTEAFF
TGTGCCAGTGGTCCGTCTACAGGGAACACTGAAGCTTTCTTT
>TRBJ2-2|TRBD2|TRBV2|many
CASSVMSGRGNTGELFF
TGTGCCAGCAGCGTTATGAGCGGGAGGGGGAACACCGGGGAGCTGTTTTTT
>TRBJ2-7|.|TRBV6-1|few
CASSEVRHTYEQYF
TGTGCCAGCAGTGAAGTCCGACATACCTACGAGCAGTACTTC
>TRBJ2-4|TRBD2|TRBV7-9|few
CASSPALAGVEYIQYF
TGTGCCAGCAGCCCCGCACTAGCGGGAGTTGAATACATTCAGTACTTC
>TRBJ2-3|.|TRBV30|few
CASLRMGESDTQYF
TGTGCCTCCCTTAGAATGGGGGAGTCAGATACGCAGTATTTT
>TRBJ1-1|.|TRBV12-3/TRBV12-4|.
CASRWTADTEAFF
TGTGCCAGCAGGTGGACAGCAGACACTGAAGCTTTCTTT
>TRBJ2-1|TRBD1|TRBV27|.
CASSPWDRDYNEQFF
TGTGCCAGCAGCCCGTGGGACAGGGACTACAATGAGCAGTTCTTC
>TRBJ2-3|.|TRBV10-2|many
CASSEGLLWDTQYF
TGCGCCAGCAGTGAGGGGCTACTATGGGATACGCAGTATTTT
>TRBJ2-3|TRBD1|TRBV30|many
CAWRQGIPDTQYF
TGTGCCTGGAGACAGGGGATCCCAGATACGCAGTATTTT
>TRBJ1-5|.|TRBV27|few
CASSSSGFYSNQPQHF
TGTGCCAGCAGTTCATCAGGTTTCTATAGCAATCAGCCCCAGCATTTT
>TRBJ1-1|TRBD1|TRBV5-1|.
CASSSSGGKDTEAFF
TGCGCCAGCAGCTCCTCAGGGGGGAAGGACACTGAAGCTTTCTTT
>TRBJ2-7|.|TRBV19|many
CASSISGISAREQYF
TGTGCCAGTAGTATTTCCGGGATTTCCGCGAGGGAGCAGTACTTC
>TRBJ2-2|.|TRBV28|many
CASSSFRTSNTGELFF
TGTGCCAGCAGTTCCTTCCGTACTAGTAACACCGGGGAGCTGTTTTTT
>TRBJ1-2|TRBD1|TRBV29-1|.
CSVELQGAGGYTF
TGCAGCGTTGAACTACAGGGGGCCGGTGGCTACACCTTC
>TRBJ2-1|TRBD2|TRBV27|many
CASSLGAGLAAYNEQFF
TGTGCCAGCAGTCTCGGGGCGGGACTAGCGGCATACAATGAGCAGTTCTTC
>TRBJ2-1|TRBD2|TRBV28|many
CASSSLPGLAGGFNEQFF
TGTGCCAGCAGTTCACTCCCGGGACTAGCGGGAGGTTTCAATGAGCAGTTCTTC
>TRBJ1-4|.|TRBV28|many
CASSSTPGSNEKLFF
TGTGCCAGCAGTTCAACCCCTGGGTCAAATGAAAAACTGTTTTTT
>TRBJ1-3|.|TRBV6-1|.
CASSSQGDTIYF
TGTGCCAGCAGTTCCCAGGGAGACACCATATATTTT
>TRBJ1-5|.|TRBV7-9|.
CASSSYRGYSNQPQHF
TGTGCCAGCAGCTCCTACCGGGGGTATAGCAATCAGCCCCAGCATTTT
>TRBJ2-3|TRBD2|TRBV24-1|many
CATSDPQAGEADTQYF
TGTGCCACCAGTGATCCCCAAGCGGGAGAAGCAGATACGCAGTATTTT
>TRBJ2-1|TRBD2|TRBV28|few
CASSSLGGLAGNEQFF
TGTGCCAGCAGTTCCCTGGGGGGACTAGCGGGTAATGAGCAGTTCTTC
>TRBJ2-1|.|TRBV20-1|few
CSARRGYEQFF
TGCAGTGCTAGGCGCGGGTATGAGCAGTTCTTC
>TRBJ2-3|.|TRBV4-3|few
CASSHIRASDTQYF
TGCGCCAGCAGCCACATAAGGGCCTCAGATACGCAGTATTTT
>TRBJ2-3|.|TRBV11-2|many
CASSFGGPRADTQYF
TGTGCCAGCAGCTTCGGGGGGCCGCGGGCAGATACGCAGTATTTT